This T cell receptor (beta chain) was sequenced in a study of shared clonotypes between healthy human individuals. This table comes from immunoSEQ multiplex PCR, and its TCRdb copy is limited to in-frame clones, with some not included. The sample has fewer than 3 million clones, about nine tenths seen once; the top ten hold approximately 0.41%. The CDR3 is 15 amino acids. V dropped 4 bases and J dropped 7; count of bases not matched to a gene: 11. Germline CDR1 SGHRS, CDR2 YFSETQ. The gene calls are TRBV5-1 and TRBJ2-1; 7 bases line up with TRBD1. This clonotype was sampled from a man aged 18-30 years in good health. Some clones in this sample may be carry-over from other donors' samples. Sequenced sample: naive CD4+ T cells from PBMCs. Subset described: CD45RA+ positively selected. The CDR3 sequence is CASSGTPGTENEQFF. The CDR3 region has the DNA TGCGCCAGCAGCGGAACCCCCGGGACAGAGAATGAGCAGTTCTTC.